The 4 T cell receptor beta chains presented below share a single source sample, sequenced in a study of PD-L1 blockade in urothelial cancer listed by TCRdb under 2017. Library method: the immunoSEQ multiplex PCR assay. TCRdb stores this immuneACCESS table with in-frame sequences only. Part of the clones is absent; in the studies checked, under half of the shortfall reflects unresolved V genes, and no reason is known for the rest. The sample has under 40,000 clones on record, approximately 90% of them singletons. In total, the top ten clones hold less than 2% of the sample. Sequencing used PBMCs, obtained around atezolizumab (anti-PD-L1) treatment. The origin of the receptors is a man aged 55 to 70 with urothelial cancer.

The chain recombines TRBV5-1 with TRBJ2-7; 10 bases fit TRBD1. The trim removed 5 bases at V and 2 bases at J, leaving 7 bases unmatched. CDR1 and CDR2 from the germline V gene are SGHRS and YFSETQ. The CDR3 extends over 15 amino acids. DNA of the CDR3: TGCGCCAGCAGTTTAGTCGGGACAGGGGCCTACGAGCAGTACTTC. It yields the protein CASSLVGTGAYEQYF.

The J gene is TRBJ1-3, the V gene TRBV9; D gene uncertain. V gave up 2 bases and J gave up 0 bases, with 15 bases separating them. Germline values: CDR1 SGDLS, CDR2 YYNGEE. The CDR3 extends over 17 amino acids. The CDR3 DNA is TGTGCCAGCAGCGTGGATTTGCCAGGCGTCTCTGGAAACACCATATATTTT. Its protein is CASSVDLPGVSGNTIYF.

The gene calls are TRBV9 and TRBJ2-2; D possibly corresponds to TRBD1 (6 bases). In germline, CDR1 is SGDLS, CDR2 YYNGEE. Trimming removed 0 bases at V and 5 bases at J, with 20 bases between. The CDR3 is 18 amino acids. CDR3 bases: TGTGCCAGCAGCGTAGCATCTGGGGGCGGACCATTAACCGGGGAGCTGTTTTTT. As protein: CASSVASGGGPLTGELFF.

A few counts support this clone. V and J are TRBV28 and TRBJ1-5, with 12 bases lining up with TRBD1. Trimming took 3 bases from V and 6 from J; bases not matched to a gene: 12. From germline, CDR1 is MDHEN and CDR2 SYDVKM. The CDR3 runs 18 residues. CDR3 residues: CASSLGWGQGASGQPQHF. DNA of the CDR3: TGTGCCAGCAGTTTGGGGTGGGGACAGGGGGCCTCCGGTCAGCCCCAGCATTTT.